This T cell receptor (beta chain) was recovered during a study of beta chain features in type 1 diabetes. General observations from the study: PCR, the amplification step, might favor shorter templates, equally in patients and controls. When VDJ junctions were examined, type 1 diabetes patients showed fewer insertions and more deletions. TCRB CDR3 length was moderately but significantly reduced in all four CD4+ subsets of Type 1 diabetes patients.

The investigators reverse transcribed all of the isolated RNA, so they sequenced expressed TCRB transcripts. Generated by immunoSEQ multiplex PCR, the TCRdb table keeps only in-frame clones and is missing some. The sample carries roughly 180,000 clones, 6% to 9% recorded once. The CDR3 is 15 residues long. In germline, CDR1 is MNHEY, CDR2 SMNVEV (reference sequence). V was pared by 5 bases and J by 4 bases, with 8 bases of the junction left unmatched. The table lists this clone with many counts. What it recognizes is unknown. The chain couples TRBV27 to TRBJ2-7, with TRBD2 identical over 10 bases. The specimen was central memory CD4+ T cells from blood. The TCR was taken from a man younger than 35 with type 1 diabetes. CDR3 DNA: TGTGCCAGCAGTCCACAATTAGCGGGGGGTTACGAGCAGTACTTC. Residues: CASSPQLAGGYEQYF.